The subject of this entry is one T cell receptor (beta chain). The repertoire was sequenced with immunoSEQ multiplex PCR; TCRdb's copy has only in-frame clones and lacks some. The sample lists roughly 150,000 clones, approximately 90% seen once, with 6.9% in the top ten. V was pared by 6 bases and J by 2 bases, with 5 bases of the junction left unmatched. Germline CDR1 SGHTA, CDR2 FQGTGA. This CDR3 has 14 residues. The data were taken from a study of T cell responses to AZD1222 COVID-19 vaccine. The sequenced sample was peripheral blood, obtained on day 0 of AZD1222 vaccination. The TCR originated in an adult in good health. The chain is built from TRBV7-3 and TRBJ2-3; 7 bases map to TRBD2. CDR3 protein: CASRGRGSTDTQYF. CDR3 sequence (DNA): TGTGCCAGCAGGGGGCGGGGGTCCACAGATACGCAGTATTTT.